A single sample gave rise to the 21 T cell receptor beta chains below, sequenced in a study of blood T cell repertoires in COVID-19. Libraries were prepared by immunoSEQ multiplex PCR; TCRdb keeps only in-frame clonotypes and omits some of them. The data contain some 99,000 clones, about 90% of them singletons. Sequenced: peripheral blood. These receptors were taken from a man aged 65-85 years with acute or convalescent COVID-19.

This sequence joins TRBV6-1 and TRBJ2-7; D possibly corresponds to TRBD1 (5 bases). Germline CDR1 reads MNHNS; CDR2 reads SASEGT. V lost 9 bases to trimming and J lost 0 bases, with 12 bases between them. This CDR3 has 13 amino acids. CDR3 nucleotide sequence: TGTGCCAGAACTACCAGGGACTCCTACGAGCAGTACGTC. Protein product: CARTTRDSYEQYV.

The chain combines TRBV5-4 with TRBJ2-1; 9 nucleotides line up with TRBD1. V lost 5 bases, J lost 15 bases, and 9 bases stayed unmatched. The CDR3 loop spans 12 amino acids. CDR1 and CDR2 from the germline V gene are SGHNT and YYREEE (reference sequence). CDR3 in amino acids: CASSSPGQGPFF. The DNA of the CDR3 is TGTGCCAGCAGTTCACCGGGACAGGGTCCGTTCTTC.

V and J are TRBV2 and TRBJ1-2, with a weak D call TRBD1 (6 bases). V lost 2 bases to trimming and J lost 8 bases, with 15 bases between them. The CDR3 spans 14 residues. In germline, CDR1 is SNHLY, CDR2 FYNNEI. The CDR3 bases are TGTGCCAGCAGTGAATTGTCCGGGACACGGGGCTACACCTTC. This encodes CASSELSGTRGYTF.

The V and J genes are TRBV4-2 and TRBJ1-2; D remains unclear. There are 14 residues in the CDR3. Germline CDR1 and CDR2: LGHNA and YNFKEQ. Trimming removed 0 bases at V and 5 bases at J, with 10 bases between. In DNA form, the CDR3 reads TGTGCCAGCAGCCAAGAGTGGCGGCTTTATGGCTACACCTTC. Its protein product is CASSQEWRLYGYTF.

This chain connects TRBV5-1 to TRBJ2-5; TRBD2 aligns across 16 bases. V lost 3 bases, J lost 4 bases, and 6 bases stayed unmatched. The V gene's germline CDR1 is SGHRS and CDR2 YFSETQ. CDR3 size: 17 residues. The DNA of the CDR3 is TGCGCCAGCAGCTCCGGGACTAGCGGGGGGGTTGTAGAGACCCAGTACTTC. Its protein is CASSSGTSGGVVETQYF.

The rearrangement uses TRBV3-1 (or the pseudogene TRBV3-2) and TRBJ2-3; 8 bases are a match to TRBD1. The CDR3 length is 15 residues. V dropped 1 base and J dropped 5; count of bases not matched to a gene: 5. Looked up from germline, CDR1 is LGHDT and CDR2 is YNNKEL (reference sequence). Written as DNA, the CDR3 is TGTGCCAGCAGCCAAGTCGGGACAGGCAAAGATACGCAGTATTTT. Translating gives CASSQVGTGKDTQYF.

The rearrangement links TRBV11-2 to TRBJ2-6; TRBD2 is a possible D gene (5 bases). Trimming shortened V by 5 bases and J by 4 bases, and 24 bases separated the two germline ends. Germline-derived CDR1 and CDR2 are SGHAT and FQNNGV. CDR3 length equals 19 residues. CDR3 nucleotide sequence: TGTGCCAGCAGCCCGTTTGGCGGGCCGACTAAAGGGGGGGCCAACGTCCTGACTTTC. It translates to CASSPFGGPTKGGANVLTF. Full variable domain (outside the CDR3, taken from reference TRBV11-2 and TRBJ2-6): EAGVAQSPRYKIIEKRQSVAFWCNPISGHATLYWYQQILGQGPKLLIQFQNNGVVDDSQLPKDRFSAERLKGVDSTLKIQPAKLEDSAVYLCASSPFGGPTKGGANVLTFGAGSRLTVL.

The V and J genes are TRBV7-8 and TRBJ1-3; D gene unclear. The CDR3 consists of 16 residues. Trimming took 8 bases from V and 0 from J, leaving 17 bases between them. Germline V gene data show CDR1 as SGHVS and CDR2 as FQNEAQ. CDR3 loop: CASCPIMALSGNTIYF. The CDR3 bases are TGTGCCAGCTGCCCCATCATGGCCCTCTCTGGAAACACCATATATTTT.

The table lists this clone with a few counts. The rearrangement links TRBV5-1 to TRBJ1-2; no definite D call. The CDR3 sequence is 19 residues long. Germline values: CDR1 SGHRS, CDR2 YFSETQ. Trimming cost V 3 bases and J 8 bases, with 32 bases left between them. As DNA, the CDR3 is TGCGCCAGCAGCTCGGCGGGAATTGGAGTCCGGGTCCTCGGGAAAGGCTACACCTTC. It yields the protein CASSSAGIGVRVLGKGYTF.

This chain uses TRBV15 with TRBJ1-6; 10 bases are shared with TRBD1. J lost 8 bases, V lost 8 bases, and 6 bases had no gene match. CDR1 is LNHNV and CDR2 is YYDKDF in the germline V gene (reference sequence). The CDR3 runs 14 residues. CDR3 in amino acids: CATGRDRGDSPLHF. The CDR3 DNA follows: TGTGCCACCGGGAGGGACAGGGGCGATTCACCCCTCCACTTT.

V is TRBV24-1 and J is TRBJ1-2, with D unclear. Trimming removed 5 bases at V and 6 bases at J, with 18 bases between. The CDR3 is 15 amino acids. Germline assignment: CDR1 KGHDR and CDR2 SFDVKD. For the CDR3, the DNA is TGTGCCACCAGTGGTTCGACACCCCGGAGGAATGGCTACACCTTC. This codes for CATSGSTPRRNGYTF.

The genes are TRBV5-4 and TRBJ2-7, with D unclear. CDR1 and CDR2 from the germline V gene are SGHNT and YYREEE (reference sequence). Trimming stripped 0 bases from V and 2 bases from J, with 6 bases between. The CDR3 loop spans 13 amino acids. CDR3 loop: CASSLDITYEQYV. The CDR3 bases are TGTGCCAGCAGCTTGGACATCACCTACGAGCAGTACGTC.

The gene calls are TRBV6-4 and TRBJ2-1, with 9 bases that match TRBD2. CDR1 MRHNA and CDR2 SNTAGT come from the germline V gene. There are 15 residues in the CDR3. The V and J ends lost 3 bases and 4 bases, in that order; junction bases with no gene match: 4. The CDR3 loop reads CASSEIAGAYNEQFF. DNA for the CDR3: TGTGCCAGCAGTGAGATAGCGGGGGCGTACAATGAGCAGTTCTTC.

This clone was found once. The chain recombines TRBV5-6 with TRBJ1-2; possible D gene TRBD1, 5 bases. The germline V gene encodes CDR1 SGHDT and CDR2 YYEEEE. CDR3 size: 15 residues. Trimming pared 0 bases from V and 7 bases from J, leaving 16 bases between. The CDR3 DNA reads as TGTGCCAGCAGCTTGGAGGAGGGGCCTCGCTCTGGCTACACCTTC. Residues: CASSLEEGPRSGYTF.

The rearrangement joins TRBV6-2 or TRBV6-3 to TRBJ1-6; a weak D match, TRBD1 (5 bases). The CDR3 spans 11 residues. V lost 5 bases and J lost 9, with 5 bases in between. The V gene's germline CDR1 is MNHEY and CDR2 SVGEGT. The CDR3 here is CASSDSSPLHF. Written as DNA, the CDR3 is TGTGCCAGCAGTGACAGTTCACCCCTCCACTTT.

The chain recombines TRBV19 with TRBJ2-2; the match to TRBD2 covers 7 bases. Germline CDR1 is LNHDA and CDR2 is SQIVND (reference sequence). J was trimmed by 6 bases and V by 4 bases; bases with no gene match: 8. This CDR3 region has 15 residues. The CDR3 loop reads CASSTPGRGAGELFF. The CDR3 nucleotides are TGTGCCAGTAGTACCCCGGGCCGGGGGGCCGGGGAGCTGTTTTTT.

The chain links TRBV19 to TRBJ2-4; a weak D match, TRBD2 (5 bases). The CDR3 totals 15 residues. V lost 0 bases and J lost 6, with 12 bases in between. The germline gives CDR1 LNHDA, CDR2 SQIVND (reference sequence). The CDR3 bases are TGTGCCAGTAGTATAGATCGGGGTAACCCAAACATTCAGTACTTC. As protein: CASSIDRGNPNIQYF.

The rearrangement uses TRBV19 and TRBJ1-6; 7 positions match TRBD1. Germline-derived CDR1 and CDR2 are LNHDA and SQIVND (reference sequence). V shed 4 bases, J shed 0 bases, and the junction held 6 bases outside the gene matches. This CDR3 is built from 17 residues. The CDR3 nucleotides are TGTGCCAGTAGTACCGGACAGGTCAGCTCCTATAATTCACCCCTCCACTTT. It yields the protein CASSTGQVSSYNSPLHF.

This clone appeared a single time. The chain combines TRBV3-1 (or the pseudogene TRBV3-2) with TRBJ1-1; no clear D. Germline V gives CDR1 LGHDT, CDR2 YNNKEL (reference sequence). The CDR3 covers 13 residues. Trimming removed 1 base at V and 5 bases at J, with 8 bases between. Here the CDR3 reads CASSQVEGTEAFF. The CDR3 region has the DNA TGTGCCAGCAGCCAAGTGGAGGGAACTGAAGCTTTCTTT.

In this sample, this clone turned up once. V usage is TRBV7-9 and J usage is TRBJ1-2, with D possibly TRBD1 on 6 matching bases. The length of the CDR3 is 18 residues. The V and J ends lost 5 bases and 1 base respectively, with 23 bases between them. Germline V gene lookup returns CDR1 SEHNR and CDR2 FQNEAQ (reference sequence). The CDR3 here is CASSAPLNYRVDNYGYTF. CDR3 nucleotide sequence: TGTGCCAGCAGCGCCCCCCTAAATTACAGGGTGGATAACTATGGCTACACCTTC.

The CDR3 coding sequence is TGTGCCAGTAGTATGGTCCGCGACCGGGGAAACTCTGGAAACACCATATATTTT. Protein product: CASSMVRDRGNSGNTIYF. This chain connects TRBV19 to TRBJ1-3, with D uncertain. The V end was cut by 3 bases, the J end by 0 bases, with 18 bases between. Per the germline V gene, CDR1 is LNHDA and CDR2 is SQIVND (reference sequence). CDR3 length: 18 residues. Together with reference TRBV19 and TRBJ1-3, the CDR3 gives the full variable domain: DGGITQSPKYLFRKEGQNVTLSCEQNLNHDAMYWYRQDPGQGLRLIYYSQIVNDFQKGDIAEGYSVSREKKESFPLTVTSAQKNPTAFYLCASSMVRDRGNSGNTIYFGEGSWLTVV.